The 24 T cell receptor beta chains given below trace back to one sample, sequenced in a study of T cells in Graves' hyperthyroidism and ophthalmopathy. What was amplified from RNA transcripts were TCR beta CDR3 regions. Initially, a first-round RT-PCR of the TCR CDR3 employed the HTBI primer set. MiXCR was run by TCRdb on the multiplex PCR reads, yielding one entry per CDR3 protein. The sample yields about 400,000 distinct CDR3 sequences, more than 20% seen once. The material sequenced was blood. These receptor sequences come from a man aged 50-59 years with Graves' hyperthyroidism.

There are a few counts of this clonotype. V and J are TRBV6-1 and TRBJ2-1, with 16 bases lining up with TRBD2. This CDR3 has 17 residues. CDR1 is MNHNS and CDR2 is SASEGT in the germline V gene. Trimming removed 6 bases from V and 10 bases from J; junction bases left unmatched: 12. The CDR3 bases are TGTGCCAGCAGCGGACCGGGACTAGCGGGAGGGCCTCACGAGCAGTTCTTC. This encodes CASSGPGLAGGPHEQFF.

The chain is built from TRBV20-1 and TRBJ2-3; 7 bases are shared with TRBD2. Germline V gives CDR1 DFQATT, CDR2 SNEGSKA (reference sequence). V lost 5 bases, J lost 5 bases, and 10 bases stayed unmatched. This CDR3 contains 14 residues. DNA for the CDR3: TGCAGTGCTCTCCCCCCTAGCGGAGGAGATACGCAGTATTTT. It encodes CSALPPSGGDTQYF.

This clonotype appeared many times. This chain links TRBV12-5 with TRBJ1-1; D is undetermined. This CDR3 contains 13 residues. Germline CDR1 reads LGHNT; CDR2 reads FRNRAP. The germline V and J ends were trimmed by 1 base and 11 bases, with 14 bases remaining between them. In DNA form, the CDR3 reads TGTGCTAGTGGTTTGGACAGTCAGGAGGTCGCTTTCTTT. It encodes CASGLDSQEVAFF.

At least ten counts were recorded for this clonotype. J is TRBJ2-5 and V is TRBV2; 7 positions match TRBD2. CDR1 SNHLY and CDR2 FYNNEI come from the germline V gene. Losses at the gene ends were 8 bases for V and 2 bases for J; bases not matched to a gene: 8. The CDR3 sequence is 14 residues long. CDR3 amino acids: CASVEWGGQETQYF. Here the CDR3 DNA reads TGTGCCAGCGTAGAGTGGGGGGGACAAGAGACCCAGTACTTC. Variable domain in full (rest from reference TRBV2 and TRBJ2-5): EPEVTQTPSHQVTQMGQEVILRCVPISNHLYFYWYRQILGQKVEFLVSFYNNEISEKSEIFDDQFSVERPDGSNFTLKIRSTKLEDSAMYFCASVEWGGQETQYFGPGTRLLVL.

This clonotype showed up just once. The J gene is TRBJ1-6, the V gene TRBV7-4, with 9 positions matching TRBD1. Germline values: CDR1 SGHVT, CDR2 SQSDAQ. V lost 5 bases and J lost 7; bases outside the gene matches: 9. The CDR3 is made up of 16 amino acids. CDR3 protein: CASSQLTDRGNSPLHF. For the CDR3, the DNA is TGTGCCAGCAGCCAACTCACGGACAGGGGCAATTCACCCCTCCACTTT.

This clonotype came up once. The rearrangement links TRBV12-5 to TRBJ2-3; 10 bases line up with TRBD1. Germline assignment: CDR1 LGHNT and CDR2 FRNRAP. The CDR3 sequence is 16 residues long. The ends lost 4 bases at V and 1 base at J; junction bases unmatched: 5. Written as DNA, the CDR3 is TGTGCTAGTGGTTCACCGGGACAGGGGCGCACAGATACGCAGTATTTT. Encoded protein: CASGSPGQGRTDTQYF.

In this sample, this clonotype turned up a few times. The chain joins TRBV24-1 to TRBJ1-4, with D possibly being TRBD1 (5 bases). The CDR3 contains 15 residues. Germline values: CDR1 KGHDR, CDR2 SFDVKD. Deletions cut 4 bases from V and 7 bases from J, with 15 bases between. The CDR3 region is CATSEGRVEGEKLFF. DNA for the CDR3: TGTGCCACCAGTGAAGGCAGGGTAGAGGGTGAAAAACTGTTTTTT.

The sample holds a few counts of this clonotype. The V and J genes are TRBV2 and TRBJ2-7, with D possibly matching TRBD1 (7 bases). Germline assignment: CDR1 SNHLY and CDR2 FYNNEI. The CDR3 contains 12 residues. The V and J ends lost 8 bases and 3 bases respectively, with 11 bases between them. The CDR3 coding sequence is TGTGCCAGCGGGCGGGACAGCTACGAGCAGTACTTC. Amino acid sequence: CASGRDSYEQYF. Using reference TRBV2 and TRBJ2-7 for the parts outside the CDR3, the full variable domain is EPEVTQTPSHQVTQMGQEVILRCVPISNHLYFYWYRQILGQKVEFLVSFYNNEISEKSEIFDDQFSVERPDGSNFTLKIRSTKLEDSAMYFCASGRDSYEQYFGPGTRLTVT.

The chain recombines TRBV6-1 with TRBJ2-2; D could derive from TRBD1 or TRBD2 (6 bases each). V lost 9 bases and J 6 bases, leaving 20 bases between the germline ends. This CDR3 contains 15 residues. Germline CDR1 and CDR2: MNHNS and SASEGT. This CDR3 reads CARESGGRQAGELFF. Here the CDR3 DNA reads TGTGCCAGGGAATCTGGGGGGAGACAGGCCGGGGAGCTGTTTTTT.

This clonotype has a handful of counts. The rearrangement uses TRBV5-1 and TRBJ2-7; tentatively, D is TRBD2 (5 bases). Deletions cut 3 bases from V and 4 bases from J, with 20 bases between. Germline V gives CDR1 SGHRS, CDR2 YFSETQ. CDR3 length: 16 amino acids. DNA of the CDR3: TGCGCCAGCAGCTACCCCACCACTAGTGGGAGTTACGAGCAGTACTTC. It codes for CASSYPTTSGSYEQYF. Variable domain in full (rest from reference TRBV5-1 and TRBJ2-7): KAGVTQTPRYLIKTRGQQVTLSCSPISGHRSVSWYQQTPGQGLQFLFEYFSETQRNKGNFPGRFSGRQFSNSRSEMNVSTLELGDSALYLCASSYPTTSGSYEQYFGPGTRLTVT.

This clonotype was seen only a few times. The rearrangement links TRBV6-1 to TRBJ2-2, with no clear D. Per the germline V gene, CDR1 is MNHNS and CDR2 is SASEGT. The V end lost 8 bases, the J end lost 3 bases, and 7 bases lay between the germline ends. The CDR3 runs 12 residues. CDR3 nucleotides: TGTGCCAGCGGGCCTCACACCGGGGAGCTGTTTTTT. The encoded protein is CASGPHTGELFF.

The chain is built from TRBV6-1 and TRBJ2-1; D gene unclear. Germline lookup yields CDR1 MNHNS and CDR2 SASEGT. Trimming took off 5 bases at V and 10 bases at J, with 9 bases between the two ends. The CDR3 is made up of 11 amino acids. The CDR3 sequence: CASSTHGEQFF. The CDR3 DNA follows: TGTGCCAGCAGTACCCATGGGGAGCAGTTCTTC.

The J gene is TRBJ1-1, the V gene TRBV5-1; D call uncertain. Looked up from germline, CDR1 is SGHRS and CDR2 is YFSETQ. V was shortened by 6 bases and J by 1 base, with 22 bases between the two germline ends. The CDR3 contains 17 residues. The CDR3 reads CASTIGGRPRENTEAFF. The CDR3 nucleotides are TGCGCCAGCACGATAGGAGGGAGGCCACGCGAGAACACTGAAGCTTTCTTT.

This clonotype appeared a few times. The J gene is TRBJ2-5, the V gene TRBV12-3 or TRBV12-4; D is ambiguous. CDR3 size: 12 residues. V was pared by 5 bases and J by 5 bases, with 9 bases between. The CDR3 is CASSHGSETQYF. The CDR3, as DNA: TGTGCCAGCAGTCACGGGTCGGAGACCCAGTACTTC.

This clonotype was detected a few times. The V call is TRBV5-1, the J call TRBJ2-5, with TRBD2 matching over 7 bases. The CDR3 has 15 residues. V gave up 0 bases and J gave up 7 bases; unmatched junction bases: 9. Germline assignment: CDR1 SGHRS and CDR2 YFSETQ. CDR3 protein: CASSLASGLEVTQYF. The CDR3 DNA sequence: TGCGCCAGCAGCTTGGCCTCCGGACTAGAAGTGACCCAGTACTTC.

This clonotype has at least ten counts. The rearrangement uses TRBV5-6 and TRBJ2-5, with D perhaps TRBD1 (5 bases). With 4 bases removed from V and 9 bases from J, the gap between germline ends came to 19 bases. This CDR3 region has 14 residues. In germline, CDR1 is SGHDT, CDR2 YYEEEE. CDR3 in amino acids: CASSTGSQAQAQYF. CDR3 bases: TGTGCCAGCAGCACAGGCAGCCAGGCCCAGGCCCAGTACTTC.

V usage is TRBV16 and J usage is TRBJ2-7, with TRBD1 matching 9 bases. Germline V gives CDR1 KGHSY, CDR2 FQNENV. There are 17 residues in the CDR3. The V gene end was trimmed by 8 bases and the J gene end by 5 bases; junction bases not matched to a gene: 19. The CDR3 sequence is CASSIGLSRGQGHEQYF. Here the CDR3 DNA reads TGTGCCAGCTCAATCGGCTTATCAAGAGGACAGGGGCACGAGCAGTACTTC.

Ten or more counts support this clonotype. The gene calls are TRBV2 and TRBJ2-7, with 9 bases identical to TRBD1. V trimming: 4 bases; J trimming: 4 bases; junction bases outside the gene matches: 8. The CDR3 runs to 15 residues. Germline CDR1 is SNHLY and CDR2 is FYNNEI. In nucleotides, the CDR3 is TGTGCCAGCAGTGGCCTGGACAGGGGAGTTTACGAGCAGTACTTC. This gives the protein CASSGLDRGVYEQYF.

This clonotype was counted ten times or more. The V gene is TRBV2, the J gene TRBJ2-1; 9 positions agree with TRBD2. The CDR3 contains 13 residues. Germline V gene lookup returns CDR1 SNHLY and CDR2 FYNNEI. Unmatched junction bases numbered 7, after V lost 7 bases and J lost 9 bases. CDR3 region: CASMEREEGEQFF. The DNA for the CDR3 is TGTGCCAGCATGGAGCGGGAGGAGGGTGAGCAGTTCTTC.

This clonotype occurred a few times. This rearrangement joins TRBV24-1 to TRBJ2-5; 11 nucleotides line up with TRBD1. Trimming removed 9 bases from V and 2 bases from J; junction bases left unmatched: 1. Germline lookup yields CDR1 KGHDR and CDR2 SFDVKD. CDR3 length: 13 residues. The CDR3: CATGTGGQETQYF. DNA for the CDR3: TGTGCCACCGGGACAGGGGGGCAAGAGACCCAGTACTTC.

The rearrangement links TRBV7-2 to TRBJ2-1, with TRBD2 matching over 8 bases. Germline CDR1 and CDR2: SGHTA and FQGNSA. The trim removed 3 bases at V and 4 bases at J, leaving 8 bases unmatched. The CDR3 has 16 residues. The chain's CDR3 is CASSFPGLGEYNEQFF. The CDR3, as DNA: TGTGCCAGCAGCTTCCCGGGACTAGGGGAATACAATGAGCAGTTCTTC.

This clonotype was counted many times. The rearrangement joins TRBV12-3 or TRBV12-4 to TRBJ2-5, with 10 bases lining up with TRBD1. The CDR3 is made up of 17 amino acids. Unmatched junction bases numbered 14, after V lost 5 bases and J lost 5 bases. The CDR3 nucleotides read TGTGCCAGCAGTCCAATATTAACAGGACAGGGGGGGGAGACCCAGTACTTC. Its protein product is CASSPILTGQGGETQYF.

This chain links TRBV20-1 with TRBJ2-5; D possibly corresponds to TRBD1 (6 bases). Germline V CDR1 and CDR2: DFQATT, SNEGSKA (reference sequence). The CDR3 is made up of 15 amino acids. The ends were cut back, 5 bases at V and 5 bases at J, with 21 bases in the middle. In DNA form, the CDR3 reads TGCAGTGCTTTCCTCCGGGGCCAGGGGATGGAGACCCAGTACTTC. Translation gives CSAFLRGQGMETQYF.

This clonotype was seen ten or more times. V is TRBV2 and J is TRBJ1-5; TRBD1 aligns across 7 bases. Germline trimming cut 6 bases from V and 5 bases from J; bases unmatched to any gene: 7. The length of the CDR3 is 14 residues. Per the germline V gene, CDR1 is SNHLY and CDR2 is FYNNEI. CDR3 sequence: CASRGTGDYQPQHF. The CDR3 DNA sequence: TGTGCCAGCAGAGGTACAGGGGACTATCAGCCCCAGCATTTT.